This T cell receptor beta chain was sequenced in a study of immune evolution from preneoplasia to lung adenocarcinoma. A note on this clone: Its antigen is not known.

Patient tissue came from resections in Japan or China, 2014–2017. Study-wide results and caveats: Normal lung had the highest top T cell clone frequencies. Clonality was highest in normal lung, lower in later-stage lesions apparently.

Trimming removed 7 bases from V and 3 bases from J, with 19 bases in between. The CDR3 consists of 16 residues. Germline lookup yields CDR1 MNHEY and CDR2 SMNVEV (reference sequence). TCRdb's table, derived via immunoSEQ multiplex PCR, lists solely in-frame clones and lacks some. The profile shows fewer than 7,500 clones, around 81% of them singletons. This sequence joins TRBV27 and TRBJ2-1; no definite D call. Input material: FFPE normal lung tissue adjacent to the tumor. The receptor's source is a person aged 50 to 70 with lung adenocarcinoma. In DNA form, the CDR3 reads TGTGCCAGCAACTCCGTCCGGCGGACGGGCTACAATGAGCAGTTCTTC. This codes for CASNSVRRTGYNEQFF.